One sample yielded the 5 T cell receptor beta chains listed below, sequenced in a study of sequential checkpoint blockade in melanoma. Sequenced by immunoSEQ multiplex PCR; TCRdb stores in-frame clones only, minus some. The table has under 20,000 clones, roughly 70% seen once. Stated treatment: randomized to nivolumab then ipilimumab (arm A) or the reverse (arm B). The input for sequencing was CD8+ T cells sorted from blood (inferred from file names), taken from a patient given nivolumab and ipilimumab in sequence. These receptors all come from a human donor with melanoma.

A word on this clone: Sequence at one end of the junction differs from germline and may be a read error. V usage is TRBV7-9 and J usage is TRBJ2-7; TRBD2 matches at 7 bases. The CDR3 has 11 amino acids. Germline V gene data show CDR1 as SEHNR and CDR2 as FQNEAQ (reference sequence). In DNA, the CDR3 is TGTGCCAGCAGCTTAGGGGGGGGGAAGAACTTC. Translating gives CASSLGGGKNF.

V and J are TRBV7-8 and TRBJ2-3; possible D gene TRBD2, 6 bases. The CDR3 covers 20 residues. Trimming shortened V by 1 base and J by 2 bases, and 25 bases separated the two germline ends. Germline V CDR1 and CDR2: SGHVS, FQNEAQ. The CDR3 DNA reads TGTGCCAGCAGCTTAGAGTGGGCTGTAACGGGGGAAAGGGACACAGATACGCAGTATTTT. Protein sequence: CASSLEWAVTGERDTDTQYF.

In DNA form, the CDR3 reads TGTGCCACCAGCAGAGATATCGGGGTCGAGCAGTACTTC. Its protein is CATSRDIGVEQYF. V is TRBV15 and J is TRBJ2-7, with D perhaps matching TRBD2 (5 bases). Germline V CDR1 and CDR2: LNHNV, YYDKDF (reference sequence). The CDR3 loop spans 13 amino acids. V shed 0 bases and J shed 6 bases, with 9 bases lying between them.

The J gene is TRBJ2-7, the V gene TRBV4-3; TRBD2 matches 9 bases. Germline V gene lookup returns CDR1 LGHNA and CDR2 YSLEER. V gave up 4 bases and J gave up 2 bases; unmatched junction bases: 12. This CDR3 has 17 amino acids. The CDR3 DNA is TGCGCCAGCAGCCGGTATAGCGGGAGTCCCGAGACCTACGAGCAGTACTTC. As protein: CASSRYSGSPETYEQYF.

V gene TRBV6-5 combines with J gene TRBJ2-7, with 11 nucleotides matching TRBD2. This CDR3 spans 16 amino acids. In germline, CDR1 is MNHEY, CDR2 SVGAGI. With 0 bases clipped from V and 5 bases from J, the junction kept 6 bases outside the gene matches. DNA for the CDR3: TGTGCCAGCAGTTACTCGGATAGCGGGAGGGGAGACGAGCAGTACTTC. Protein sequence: CASSYSDSGRGDEQYF.